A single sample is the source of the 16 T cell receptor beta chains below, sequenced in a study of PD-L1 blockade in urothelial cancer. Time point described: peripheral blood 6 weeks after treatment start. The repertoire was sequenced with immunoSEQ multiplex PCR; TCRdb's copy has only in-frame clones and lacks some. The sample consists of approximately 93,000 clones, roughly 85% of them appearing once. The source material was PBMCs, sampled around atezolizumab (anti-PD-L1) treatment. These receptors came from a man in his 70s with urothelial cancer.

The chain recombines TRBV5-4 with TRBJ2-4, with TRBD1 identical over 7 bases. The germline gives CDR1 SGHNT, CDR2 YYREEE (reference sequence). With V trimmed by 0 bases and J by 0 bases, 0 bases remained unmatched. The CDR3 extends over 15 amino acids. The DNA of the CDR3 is TGTGCCAGCAGCTTGGGGACAGGAGCCAAAAACATTCAGTACTTC. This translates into CASSLGTGAKNIQYF.

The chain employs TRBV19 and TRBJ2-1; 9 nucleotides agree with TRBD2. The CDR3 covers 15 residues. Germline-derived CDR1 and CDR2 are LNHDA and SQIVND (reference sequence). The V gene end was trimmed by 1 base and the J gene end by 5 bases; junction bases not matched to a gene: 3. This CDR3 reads CASSIGSGGHNEQFF. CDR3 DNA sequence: TGTGCCAGTAGTATAGGTAGCGGGGGTCACAATGAGCAGTTCTTC.

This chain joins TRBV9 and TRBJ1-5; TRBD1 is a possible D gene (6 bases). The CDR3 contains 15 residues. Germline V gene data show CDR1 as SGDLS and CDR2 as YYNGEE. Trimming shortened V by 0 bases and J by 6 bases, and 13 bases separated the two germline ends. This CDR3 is CASSVAGGAGQPQHF. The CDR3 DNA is TGTGCCAGCAGCGTAGCTGGGGGGGCGGGTCAGCCCCAGCATTTT.

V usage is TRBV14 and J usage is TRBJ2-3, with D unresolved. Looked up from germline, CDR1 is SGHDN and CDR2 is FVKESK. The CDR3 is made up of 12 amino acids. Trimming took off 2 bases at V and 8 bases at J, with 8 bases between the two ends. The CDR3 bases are TGTGCCAGCAGCCAATTTGAGTTTACGCAGTATTTT. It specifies CASSQFEFTQYF.

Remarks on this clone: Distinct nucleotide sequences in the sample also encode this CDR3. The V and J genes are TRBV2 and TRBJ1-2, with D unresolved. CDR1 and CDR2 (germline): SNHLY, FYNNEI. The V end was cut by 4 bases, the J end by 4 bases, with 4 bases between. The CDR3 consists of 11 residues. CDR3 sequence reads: CASSAGYGYTF. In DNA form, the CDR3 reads TGTGCCAGCAGTGCCGGCTATGGCTACACCTTC.

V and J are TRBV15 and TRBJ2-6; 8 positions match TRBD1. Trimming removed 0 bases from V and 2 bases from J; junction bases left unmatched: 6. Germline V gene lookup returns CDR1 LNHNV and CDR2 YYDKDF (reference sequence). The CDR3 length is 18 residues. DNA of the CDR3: TGTGCCACCAGCAGAGATTTGGACAGGGTACCTGGGGCCAACGTCCTGACTTTC. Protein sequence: CATSRDLDRVPGANVLTF.

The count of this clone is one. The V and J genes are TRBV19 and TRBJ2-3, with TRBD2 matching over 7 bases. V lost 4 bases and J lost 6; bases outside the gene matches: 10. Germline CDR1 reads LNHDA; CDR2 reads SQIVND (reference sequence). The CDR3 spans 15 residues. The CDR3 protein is CASSTAGGDLDTQYF. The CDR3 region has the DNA TGTGCCAGTAGTACAGCTGGGGGGGATCTGGATACGCAGTATTTT.

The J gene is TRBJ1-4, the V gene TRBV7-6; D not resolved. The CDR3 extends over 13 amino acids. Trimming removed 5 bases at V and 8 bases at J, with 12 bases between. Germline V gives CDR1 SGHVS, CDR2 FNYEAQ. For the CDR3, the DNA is TGTGCCAGCAGCCCCAGCCTAGACGAAAAACTGTTTTTT. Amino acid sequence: CASSPSLDEKLFF.

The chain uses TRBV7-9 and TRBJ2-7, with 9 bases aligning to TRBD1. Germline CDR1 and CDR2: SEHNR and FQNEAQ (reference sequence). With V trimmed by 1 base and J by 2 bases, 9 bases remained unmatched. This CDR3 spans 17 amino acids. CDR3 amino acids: CASSLEGRQGGTYEQYF. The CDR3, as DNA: TGTGCCAGCAGCTTAGAAGGGAGACAGGGGGGGACCTACGAGCAGTACTTC.

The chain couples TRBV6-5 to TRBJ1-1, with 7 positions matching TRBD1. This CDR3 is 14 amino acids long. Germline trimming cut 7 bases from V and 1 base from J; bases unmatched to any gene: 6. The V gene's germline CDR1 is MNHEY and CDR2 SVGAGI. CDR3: CASKKDRANTEAFF. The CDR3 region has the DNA TGTGCCAGCAAGAAAGACAGGGCGAACACTGAAGCTTTCTTT.

CDR3 coding DNA: TGTGCCTGGAGTGTACTTGCTCTAGATACGCAGTATTTT. Its translation: CAWSVLALDTQYF. The rearrangement links TRBV30 to TRBJ2-3; D not resolved. The CDR3 loop spans 13 amino acids. Trimming pared 0 bases from V and 5 bases from J, leaving 9 bases between. Germline assignment: CDR1 GTSNPN and CDR2 SVGIG (reference sequence).

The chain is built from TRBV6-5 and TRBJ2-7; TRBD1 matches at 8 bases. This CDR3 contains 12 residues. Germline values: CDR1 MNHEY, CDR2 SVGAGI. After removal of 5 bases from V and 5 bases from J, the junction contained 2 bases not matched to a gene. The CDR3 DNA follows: TGTGCCAGCAGTCAGGGGGCGGACGAGCAGTACTTC. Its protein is CASSQGADEQYF.

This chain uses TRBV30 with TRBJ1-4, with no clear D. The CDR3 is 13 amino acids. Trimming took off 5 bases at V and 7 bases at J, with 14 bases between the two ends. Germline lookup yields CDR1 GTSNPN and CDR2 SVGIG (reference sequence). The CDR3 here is CAWSPQAGEKLFF. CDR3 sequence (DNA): TGTGCCTGGTCTCCCCAGGCAGGTGAAAAACTGTTTTTT.

The CDR3 region is CASSDPEGWGRDIKETQYF. The CDR3 region has the DNA TGCGCCAGCAGTGATCCCGAGGGGTGGGGTAGGGACATCAAAGAGACCCAGTACTTC. This rearrangement joins TRBV10-2 to TRBJ2-5; possibly TRBD1 for D (6 bases). Germline CDR1 reads WSHSY; CDR2 reads SAAADI. V gave up 3 bases and J gave up 3 bases, with 26 bases separating them. The CDR3 consists of 19 residues.

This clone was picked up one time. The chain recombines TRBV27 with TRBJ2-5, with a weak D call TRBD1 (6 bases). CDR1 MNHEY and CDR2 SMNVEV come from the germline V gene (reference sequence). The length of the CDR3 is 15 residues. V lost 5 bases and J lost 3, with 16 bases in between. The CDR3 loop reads CASSLTGTSEETQYF. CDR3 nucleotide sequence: TGTGCCAGCAGTCTTACCGGGACATCTGAAGAGACCCAGTACTTC.

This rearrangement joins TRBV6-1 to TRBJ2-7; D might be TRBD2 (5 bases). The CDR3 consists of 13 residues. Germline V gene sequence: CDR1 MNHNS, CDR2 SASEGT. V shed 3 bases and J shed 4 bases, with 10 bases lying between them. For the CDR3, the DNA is TGTGCCAGCAGTGAGACGTCGGGATACGAGCAGTACTTC. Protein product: CASSETSGYEQYF.